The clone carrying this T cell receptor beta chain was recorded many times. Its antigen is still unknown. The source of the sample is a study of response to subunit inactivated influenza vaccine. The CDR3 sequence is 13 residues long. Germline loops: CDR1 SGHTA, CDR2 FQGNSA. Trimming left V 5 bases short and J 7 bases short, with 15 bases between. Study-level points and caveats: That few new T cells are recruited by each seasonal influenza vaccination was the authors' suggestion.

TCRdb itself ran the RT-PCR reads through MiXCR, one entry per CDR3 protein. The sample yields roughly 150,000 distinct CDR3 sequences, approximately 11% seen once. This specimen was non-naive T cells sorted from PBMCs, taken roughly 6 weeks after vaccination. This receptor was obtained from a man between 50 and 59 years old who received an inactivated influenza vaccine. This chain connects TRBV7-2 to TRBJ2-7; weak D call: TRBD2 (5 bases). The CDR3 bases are TGTGCCAGCAGCACCCGCGCGAGGGTAGAGCAGTACTTC. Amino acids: CASSTRARVEQYF.